This TCR beta chain stems from a study of metastatic and nonmetastatic thyroid tumors. Whole-study context: Repertoires from blood and tumor or nodule tissue of malignant and benign thyroid patients were compared.

This clone was detected a few times. Germline assignment: CDR1 MDHEN and CDR2 SYDVKM. V gave up 1 base and J gave up 0 bases; unmatched junction bases: 3. This CDR3 has 15 amino acids. Thyroid surgery was performed in patients who had received no treatment beforehand. TCRdb redid the clone calls on the PCR reads using MiXCR. Here the sample spans tens of thousands of clones, approximately 20% being singletons. The sequence was collected from a male donor with papillary thyroid cancer or a benign thyroid nodule (not recorded which). Some clones in this sample may be carry-over from other donors' samples. This chain connects TRBV28 to TRBJ2-7, with TRBD2 matching over 7 bases. Material: blood. The chain's CDR3 is CASSLYGGSSYEQYF. Here the CDR3 DNA reads TGTGCCAGCAGTTTATACGGGGGGAGCTCCTACGAGCAGTACTTC.